The clone carrying this TCR beta chain was counted at least ten times. The antigen remains undetermined. This specimen comes from a study of T-cell memory formation after mild COVID-19. Study results and caveats: Contracting CD4+ clones sat mainly in CM and EM; CD8+ in EMRA. Researchers found some responding clones in pre-infection memory, a sign that cross-reactive memory joined. Clones contracting over day 15 to 85 were CD4/CD8 balanced, with later expanders leaning CD4+.

This CDR3 is built from 16 residues. Trimming left V 4 bases short and J 0 bases short, with 10 bases between. 5'RACE with constant-segment primers built TCRalpha and TCRbeta cDNA libraries with UMIs. In TCRdb, the 5' RACE reads were re-called with MiXCR into one record per CDR3 protein. The sample lists approximately 290,000 distinct CDR3 sequences; 19% were seen once. The rearrangement links TRBV12-3 or TRBV12-4 to TRBJ1-6; D remains unclear. Sequencing was done on a sample of PBMCs or a T cell subset sorted from them (not recorded which). This clonotype was sampled from a young man who had mild COVID-19 (a few samples of this study predate the infection). Cell type and time point are not known. Here the CDR3 DNA reads TGTGCCAGCAGTTCCGGCGGATTCTCCTATAATTCACCCCTCCACTTT. Its protein is CASSSGGFSYNSPLHF.